This entry is about one TCR beta chain. The record originates from a study of OX40 agonist ivuxolimab in advanced cancers. Looking at the study overall: Participants, 75% to 90% male, averaged around 64 years of age, ranging from about 23 to 90. A history of anti-PD-1, anti-PD-L1 or anti-CTLA-4 therapy was acceptable, and 40% had some. Three patients had partial responses: one hepatocellular carcinoma, two cutaneous melanoma.

Germline loops: CDR1 SNHLY, CDR2 FYNNEI. The CDR3 contains 12 residues. V was cut by 11 bases and J by 1 base, with 12 bases left in between. Sampling times: baseline, cycle 4 day 1, cycle 7 day 1. Assay used: immunoSEQ multiplex PCR; TCRdb lists only in-frame clones, some missing. The sample shows approximately 80,000 clones, about 89% of them seen only once. V usage is TRBV2 and J usage is TRBJ2-7, with D maybe TRBD1 (6 bases). The TCR was taken from an adult with an advanced solid tumor such as melanoma, head and neck, liver or kidney cancer. The specimen was CD4+ or CD8+ T cells sorted from blood, collected in a trial of the OX40 agonist ivuxolimab. The CDR3 protein is CAGHRDSYEQYF. For the CDR3, the DNA is TGTGCCGGCCACAGGGATTCCTACGAGCAGTACTTC.